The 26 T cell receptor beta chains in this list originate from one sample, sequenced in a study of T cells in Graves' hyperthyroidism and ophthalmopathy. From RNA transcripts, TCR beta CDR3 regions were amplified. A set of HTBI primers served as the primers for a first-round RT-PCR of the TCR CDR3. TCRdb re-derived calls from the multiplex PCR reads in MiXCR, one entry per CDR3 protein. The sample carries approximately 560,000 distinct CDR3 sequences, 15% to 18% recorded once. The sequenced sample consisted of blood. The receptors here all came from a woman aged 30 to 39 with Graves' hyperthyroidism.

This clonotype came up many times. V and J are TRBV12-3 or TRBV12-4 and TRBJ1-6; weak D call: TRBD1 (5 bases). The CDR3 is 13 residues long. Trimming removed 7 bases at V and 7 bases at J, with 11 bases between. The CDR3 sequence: CASTGRENSPLHF. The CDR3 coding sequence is TGTGCCAGCACAGGGAGGGAGAATTCACCCCTCCACTTT.

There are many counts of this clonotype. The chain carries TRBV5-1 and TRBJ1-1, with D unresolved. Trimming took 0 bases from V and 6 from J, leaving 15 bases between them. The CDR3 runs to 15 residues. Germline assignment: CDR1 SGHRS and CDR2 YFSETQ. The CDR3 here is CASSLGVIRLSEAFF. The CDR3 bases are TGCGCCAGCAGCTTGGGGGTCATAAGGTTATCTGAAGCTTTCTTT. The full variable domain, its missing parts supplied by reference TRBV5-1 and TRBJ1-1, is KAGVTQTPRYLIKTRGQQVTLSCSPISGHRSVSWYQQTPGQGLQFLFEYFSETQRNKGNFPGRFSGRQFSNSRSEMNVSTLELGDSALYLCASSLGVIRLSEAFFGQGTRLTVV.

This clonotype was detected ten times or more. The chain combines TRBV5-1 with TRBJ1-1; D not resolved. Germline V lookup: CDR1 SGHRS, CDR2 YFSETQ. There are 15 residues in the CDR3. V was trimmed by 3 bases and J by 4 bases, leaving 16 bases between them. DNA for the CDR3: TGCGCCAGCAGCTCGCTGAGCCTGGGAGGCACTGAAGCTTTCTTT. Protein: CASSSLSLGGTEAFF.

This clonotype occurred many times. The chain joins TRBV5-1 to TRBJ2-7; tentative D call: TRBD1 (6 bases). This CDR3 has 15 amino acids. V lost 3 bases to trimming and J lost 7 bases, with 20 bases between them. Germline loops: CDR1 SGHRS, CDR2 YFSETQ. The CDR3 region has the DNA TGCGCCAGCAGCTCGACAGGTACGTTCGGATCGGAGCAGTACTTC. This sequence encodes CASSSTGTFGSEQYF.

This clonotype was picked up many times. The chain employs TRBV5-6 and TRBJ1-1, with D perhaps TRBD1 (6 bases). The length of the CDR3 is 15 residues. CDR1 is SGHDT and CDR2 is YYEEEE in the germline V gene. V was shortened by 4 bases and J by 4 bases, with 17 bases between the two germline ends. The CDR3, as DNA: TGTGCCAGCAGCGGCGAGGCAGGGGAATCCACTGAAGCTTTCTTT. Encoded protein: CASSGEAGESTEAFF.

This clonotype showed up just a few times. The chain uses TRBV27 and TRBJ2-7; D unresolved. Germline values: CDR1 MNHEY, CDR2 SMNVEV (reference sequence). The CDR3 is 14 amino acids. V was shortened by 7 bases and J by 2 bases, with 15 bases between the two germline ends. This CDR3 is CASNGLVDTYEQYF. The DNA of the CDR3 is TGTGCCAGCAATGGGCTAGTTGATACCTACGAGCAGTACTTC.

The chain's CDR3 is CASSEWGEGARGDTQYF. As DNA, the CDR3 is TGTGCCAGCAGCGAGTGGGGAGAGGGGGCGCGAGGAGATACGCAGTATTTT. The chain uses TRBV9 and TRBJ2-3; 7 bases fit TRBD1. Germline CDR1 is SGDLS and CDR2 is YYNGEE. This CDR3 comprises 17 residues. J gave up 5 bases and V 3 bases, and 15 bases lay outside the gene matches.

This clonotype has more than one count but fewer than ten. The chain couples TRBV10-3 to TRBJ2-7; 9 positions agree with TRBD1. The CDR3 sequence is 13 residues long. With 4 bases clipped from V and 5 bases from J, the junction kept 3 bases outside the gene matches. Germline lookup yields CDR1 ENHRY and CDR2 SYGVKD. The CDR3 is CAISGDRDHEQYF. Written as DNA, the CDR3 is TGTGCCATCAGTGGGGACAGGGACCACGAGCAGTACTTC.

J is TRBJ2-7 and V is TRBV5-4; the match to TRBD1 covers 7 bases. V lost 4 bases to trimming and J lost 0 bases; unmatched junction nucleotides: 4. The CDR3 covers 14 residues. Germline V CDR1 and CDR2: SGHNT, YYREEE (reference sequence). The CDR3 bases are TGTGCCAGCAGCATACAGGGGCCCTCCTACGAGCAGTACTTC. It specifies CASSIQGPSYEQYF.

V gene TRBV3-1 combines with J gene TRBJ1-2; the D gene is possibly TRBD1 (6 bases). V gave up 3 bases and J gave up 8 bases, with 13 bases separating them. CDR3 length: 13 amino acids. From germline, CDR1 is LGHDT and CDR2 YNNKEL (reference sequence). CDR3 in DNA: TGTGCCAGCAGCCAGGTCTCAGGGGAAGGCTACACCTTC. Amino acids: CASSQVSGEGYTF.

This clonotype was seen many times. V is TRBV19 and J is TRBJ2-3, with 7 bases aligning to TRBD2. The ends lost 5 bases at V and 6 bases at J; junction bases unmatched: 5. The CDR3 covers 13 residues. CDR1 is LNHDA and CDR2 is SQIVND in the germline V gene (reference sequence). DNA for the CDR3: TGTGCCAGTAGTCGGACTAGAGAGGATACGCAGTATTTT. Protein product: CASSRTREDTQYF.

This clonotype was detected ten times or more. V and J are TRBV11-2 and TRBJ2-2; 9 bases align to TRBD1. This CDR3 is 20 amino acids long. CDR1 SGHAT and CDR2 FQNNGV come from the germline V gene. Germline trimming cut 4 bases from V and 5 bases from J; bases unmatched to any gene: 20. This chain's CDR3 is CASSSSPGQGPGYRTGELFF. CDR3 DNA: TGTGCCAGCAGCTCGTCTCCGGGACAGGGACCAGGTTATCGTACCGGGGAGCTGTTTTTT.

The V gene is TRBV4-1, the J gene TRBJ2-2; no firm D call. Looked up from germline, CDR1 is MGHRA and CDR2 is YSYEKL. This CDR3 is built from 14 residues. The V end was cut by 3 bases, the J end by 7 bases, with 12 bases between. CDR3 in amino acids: CASSQPRDRGELFF. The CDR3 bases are TGCGCCAGCAGCCAGCCGCGAGACCGCGGGGAGCTGTTTTTT.

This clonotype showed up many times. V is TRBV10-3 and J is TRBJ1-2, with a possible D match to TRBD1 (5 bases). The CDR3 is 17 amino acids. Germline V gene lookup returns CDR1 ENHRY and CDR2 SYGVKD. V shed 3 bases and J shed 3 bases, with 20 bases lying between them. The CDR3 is CAISESFRGDGDYGYTF. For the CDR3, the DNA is TGTGCCATCAGTGAATCGTTCCGAGGGGATGGGGACTATGGCTACACCTTC.

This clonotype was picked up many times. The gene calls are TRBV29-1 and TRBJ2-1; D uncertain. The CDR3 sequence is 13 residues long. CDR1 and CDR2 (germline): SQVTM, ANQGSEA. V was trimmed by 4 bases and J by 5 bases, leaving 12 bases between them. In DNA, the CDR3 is TGCAGCGTTGGGTCGCCTAGTGACAATGAGCAGTTCTTC. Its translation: CSVGSPSDNEQFF.

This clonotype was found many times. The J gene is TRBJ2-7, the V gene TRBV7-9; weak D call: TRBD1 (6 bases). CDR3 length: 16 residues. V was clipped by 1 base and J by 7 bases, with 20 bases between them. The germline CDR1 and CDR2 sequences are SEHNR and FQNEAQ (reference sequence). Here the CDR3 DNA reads TGTGCCAGCAGCTTAGAGGTAGGACAGACCCCTCGGGAGCAGTACTTC. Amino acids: CASSLEVGQTPREQYF. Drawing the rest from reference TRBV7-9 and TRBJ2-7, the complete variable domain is DTGVSQNPRHKITKRGQNVTFRCDPISEHNRLYWYRQTLGQGPEFLTYFQNEAQLEKSRLLSDRFSAERPKGSFSTLEIQRTEQGDSAMYLCASSLEVGQTPREQYFGPGTRLTVT.

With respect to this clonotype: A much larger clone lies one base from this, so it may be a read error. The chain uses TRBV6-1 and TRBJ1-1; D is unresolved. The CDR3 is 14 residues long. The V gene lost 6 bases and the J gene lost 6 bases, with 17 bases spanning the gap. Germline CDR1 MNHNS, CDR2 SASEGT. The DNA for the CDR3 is TGTGCCAGCAGGAGTAGAGCCGGGAAGCCTGAAGCTTTCTTT. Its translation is CASRSRAGKPEAFF.

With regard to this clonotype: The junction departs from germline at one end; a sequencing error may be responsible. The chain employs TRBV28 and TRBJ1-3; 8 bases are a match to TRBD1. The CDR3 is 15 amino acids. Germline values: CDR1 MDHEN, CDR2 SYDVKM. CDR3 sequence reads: CASSRQGSAGNTTYF. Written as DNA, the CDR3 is TGTGCCAGCAGTCGACAGGGGAGTGCTGGAAACACCACATATTTT.

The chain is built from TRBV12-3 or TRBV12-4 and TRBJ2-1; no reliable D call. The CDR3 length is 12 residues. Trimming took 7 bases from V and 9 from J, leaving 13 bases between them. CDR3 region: CASTRSGGEQFF. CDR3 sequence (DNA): TGTGCCAGCACCCGCTCGGGCGGTGAGCAGTTCTTC.

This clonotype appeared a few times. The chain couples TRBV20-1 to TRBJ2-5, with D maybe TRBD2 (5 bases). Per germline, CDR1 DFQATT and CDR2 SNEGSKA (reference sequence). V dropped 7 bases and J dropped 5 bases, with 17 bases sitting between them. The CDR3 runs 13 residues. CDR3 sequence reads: CSGTMGVGETQYF. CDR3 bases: TGCAGTGGCACAATGGGAGTAGGGGAGACCCAGTACTTC.

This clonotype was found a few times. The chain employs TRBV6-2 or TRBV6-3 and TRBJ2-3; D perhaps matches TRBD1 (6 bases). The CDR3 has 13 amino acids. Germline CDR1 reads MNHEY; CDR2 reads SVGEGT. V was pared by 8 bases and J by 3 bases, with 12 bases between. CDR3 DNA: TGTGCCAGCTGGGGGCTACTAACAGATACGCAGTATTTT. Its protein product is CASWGLLTDTQYF.

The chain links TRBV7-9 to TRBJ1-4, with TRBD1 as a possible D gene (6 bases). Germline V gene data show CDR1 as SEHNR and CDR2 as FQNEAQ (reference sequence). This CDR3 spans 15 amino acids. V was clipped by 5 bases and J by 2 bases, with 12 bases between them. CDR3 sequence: CASSMDSRTNEKLFF. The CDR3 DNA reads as TGTGCCAGCAGCATGGACAGTCGGACTAATGAAAAACTGTTTTTT.

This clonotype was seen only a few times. CDR3 sequence (DNA): TGTGCCAGCAGCTTAAGCGGATCTAGCACAGATACGCAGTATTTT. The encoded protein is CASSLSGSSTDTQYF. The gene calls are TRBV7-9 and TRBJ2-3; TRBD2 is a possible D gene (5 bases). CDR1 and CDR2 from the germline V gene are SEHNR and FQNEAQ (reference sequence). The CDR3 sequence is 15 residues long. Trimming removed 2 bases from V and 0 bases from J, with 9 bases in between.

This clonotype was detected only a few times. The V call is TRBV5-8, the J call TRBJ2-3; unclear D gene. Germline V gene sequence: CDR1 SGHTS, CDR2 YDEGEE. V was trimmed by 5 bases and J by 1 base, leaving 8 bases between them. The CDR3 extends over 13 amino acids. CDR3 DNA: TGTGCCAGCAGGGAGCATGGCACAGATACGCAGTATTTT. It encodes CASREHGTDTQYF. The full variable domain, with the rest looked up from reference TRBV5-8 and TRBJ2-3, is EAGVTQSPTHLIKTRGQQATLRCSPISGHTSVYWYQQALGLGLQFLLWYDEGEERNRGNFPPRFSGRQFPNYSSELNVNALELEDSALYLCASREHGTDTQYFGPGTRLTVL.

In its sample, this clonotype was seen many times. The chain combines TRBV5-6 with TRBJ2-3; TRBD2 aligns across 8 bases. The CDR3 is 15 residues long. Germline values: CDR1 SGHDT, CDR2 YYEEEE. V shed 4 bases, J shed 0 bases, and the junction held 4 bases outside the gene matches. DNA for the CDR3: TGTGCCAGCAGCCCGACTAGCGCTAGCACAGATACGCAGTATTTT. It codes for CASSPTSASTDTQYF.

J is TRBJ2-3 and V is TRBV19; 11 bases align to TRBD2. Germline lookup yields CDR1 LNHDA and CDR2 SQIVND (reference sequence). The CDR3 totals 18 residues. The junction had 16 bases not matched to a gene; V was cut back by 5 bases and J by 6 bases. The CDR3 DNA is TGTGCCAGTAGTGTCCAAGGGACTAGCGGAGGGACAATGGATACGCAGTATTTT. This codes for CASSVQGTSGGTMDTQYF.